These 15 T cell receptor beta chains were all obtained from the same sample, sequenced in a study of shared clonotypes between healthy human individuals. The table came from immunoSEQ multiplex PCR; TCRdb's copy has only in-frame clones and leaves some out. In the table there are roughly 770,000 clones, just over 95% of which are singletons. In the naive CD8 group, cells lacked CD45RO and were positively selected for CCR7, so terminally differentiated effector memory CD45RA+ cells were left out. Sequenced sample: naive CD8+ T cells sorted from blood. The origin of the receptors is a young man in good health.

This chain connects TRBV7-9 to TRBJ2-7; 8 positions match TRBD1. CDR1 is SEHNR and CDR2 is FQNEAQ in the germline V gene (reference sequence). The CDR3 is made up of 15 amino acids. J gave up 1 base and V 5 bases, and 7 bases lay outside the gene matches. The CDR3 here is CASSGTGGNSYEQYF. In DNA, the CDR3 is TGTGCCAGCAGCGGGACAGGAGGGAATTCCTACGAGCAGTACTTC. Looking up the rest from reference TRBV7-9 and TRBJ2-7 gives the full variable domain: DTGVSQNPRHKITKRGQNVTFRCDPISEHNRLYWYRQTLGQGPEFLTYFQNEAQLEKSRLLSDRFSAERPKGSFSTLEIQRTEQGDSAMYLCASSGTGGNSYEQYFGPGTRLTVT.

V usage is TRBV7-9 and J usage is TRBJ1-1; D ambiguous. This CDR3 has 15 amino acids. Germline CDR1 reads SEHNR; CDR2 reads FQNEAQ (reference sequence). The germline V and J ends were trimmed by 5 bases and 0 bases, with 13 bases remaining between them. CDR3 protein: CASSPQWLVNTEAFF. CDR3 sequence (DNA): TGTGCCAGCAGCCCTCAATGGTTGGTGAACACTGAAGCTTTCTTT. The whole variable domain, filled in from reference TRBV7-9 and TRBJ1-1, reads DTGVSQNPRHKITKRGQNVTFRCDPISEHNRLYWYRQTLGQGPEFLTYFQNEAQLEKSRLLSDRFSAERPKGSFSTLEIQRTEQGDSAMYLCASSPQWLVNTEAFFGQGTRLTVV.

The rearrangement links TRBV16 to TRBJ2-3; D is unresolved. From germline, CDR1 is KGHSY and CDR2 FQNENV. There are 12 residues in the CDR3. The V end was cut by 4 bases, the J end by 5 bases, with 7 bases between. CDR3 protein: CASSPPQDTQYF. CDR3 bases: TGTGCCAGCAGCCCGCCCCAAGATACGCAGTATTTT.

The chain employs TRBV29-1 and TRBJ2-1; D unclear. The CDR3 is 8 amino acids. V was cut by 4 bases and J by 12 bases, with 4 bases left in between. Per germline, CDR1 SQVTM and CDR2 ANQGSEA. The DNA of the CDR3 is TGCAGCGTTGGGCGGCAGTTCTTC. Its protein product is CSVGRQFF.

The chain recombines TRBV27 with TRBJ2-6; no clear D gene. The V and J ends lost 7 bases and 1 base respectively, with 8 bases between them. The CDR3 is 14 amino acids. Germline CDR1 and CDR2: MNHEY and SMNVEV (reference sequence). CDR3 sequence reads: CASTPWSGANVLTF. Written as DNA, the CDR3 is TGTGCCAGCACTCCGTGGTCTGGGGCCAACGTCCTGACTTTC. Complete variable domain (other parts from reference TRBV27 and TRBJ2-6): EAQVTQNPRYLITVTGKKLTVTCSQNMNHEYMSWYRQDPGLGLRQIYYSMNVEVTDKGDVPEGYKVSRKEKRNFPLILESPSPNQTSLYFCASTPWSGANVLTFGAGSRLTVL.

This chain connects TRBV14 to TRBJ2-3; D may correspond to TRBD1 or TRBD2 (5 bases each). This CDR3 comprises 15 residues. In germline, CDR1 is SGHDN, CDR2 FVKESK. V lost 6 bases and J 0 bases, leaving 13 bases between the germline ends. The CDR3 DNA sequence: TGTGCCAGCAGTCAGGGAGTACCTAGCACAGATACGCAGTATTTT. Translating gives CASSQGVPSTDTQYF.

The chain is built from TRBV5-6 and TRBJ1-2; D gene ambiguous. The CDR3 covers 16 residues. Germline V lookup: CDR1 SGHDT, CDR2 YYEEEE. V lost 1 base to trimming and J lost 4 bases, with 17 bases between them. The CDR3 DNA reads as TGTGCCAGCAGCTTGAGGGTTGAGGGAGCGGTCTATGGCTACACCTTC. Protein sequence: CASSLRVEGAVYGYTF.

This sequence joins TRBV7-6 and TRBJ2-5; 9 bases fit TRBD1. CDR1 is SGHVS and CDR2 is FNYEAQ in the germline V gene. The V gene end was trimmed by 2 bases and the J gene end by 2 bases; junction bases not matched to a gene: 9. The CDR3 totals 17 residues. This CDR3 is CASSLRDRVEEQETQYF. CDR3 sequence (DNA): TGTGCCAGCAGCTTAAGGGACAGGGTTGAAGAGCAAGAGACCCAGTACTTC. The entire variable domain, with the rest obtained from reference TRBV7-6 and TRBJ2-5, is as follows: GAGVSQSPRYKVTKRGQDVALRCDPISGHVSLYWYRQALGQGPEFLTYFNYEAQQDKSGLPNDRFSAERPEGSISTLTIQRTEQRDSAMYRCASSLRDRVEEQETQYFGPGTRLLVL.

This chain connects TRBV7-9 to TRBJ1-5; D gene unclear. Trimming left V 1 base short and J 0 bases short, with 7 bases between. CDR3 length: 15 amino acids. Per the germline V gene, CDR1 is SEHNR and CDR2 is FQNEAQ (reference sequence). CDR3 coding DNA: TGTGCCAGCAGCTTAGACGAAGATAGCAATCAGCCCCAGCATTTT. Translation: CASSLDEDSNQPQHF.

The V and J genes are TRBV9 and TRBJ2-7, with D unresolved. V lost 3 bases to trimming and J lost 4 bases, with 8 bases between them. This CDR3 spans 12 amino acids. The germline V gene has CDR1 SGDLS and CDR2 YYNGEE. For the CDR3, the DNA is TGTGCCAGCAGCGCCAACGGGTACGAGCAGTACTTC. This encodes CASSANGYEQYF.

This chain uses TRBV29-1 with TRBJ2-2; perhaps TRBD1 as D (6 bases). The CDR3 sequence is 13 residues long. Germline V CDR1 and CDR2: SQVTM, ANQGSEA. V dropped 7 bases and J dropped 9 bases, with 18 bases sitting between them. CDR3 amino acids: CSAIPIQGRELFF. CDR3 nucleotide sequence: TGCAGCGCCATCCCCATACAGGGAAGGGAGCTGTTTTTT.

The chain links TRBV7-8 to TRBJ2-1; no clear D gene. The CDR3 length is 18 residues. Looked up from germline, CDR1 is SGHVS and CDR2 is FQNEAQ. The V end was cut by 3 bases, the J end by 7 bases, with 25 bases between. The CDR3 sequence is CASSFPQTGLMLGNEQFF. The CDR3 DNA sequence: TGTGCCAGCAGCTTTCCCCAAACGGGCTTAATGTTGGGGAATGAGCAGTTCTTC.

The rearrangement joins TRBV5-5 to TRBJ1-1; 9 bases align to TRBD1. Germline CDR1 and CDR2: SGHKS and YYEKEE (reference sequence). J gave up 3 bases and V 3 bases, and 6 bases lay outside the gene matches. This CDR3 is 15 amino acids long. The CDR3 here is CASSSTQGAYTEAFF. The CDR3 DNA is TGTGCCAGCAGCTCAACACAGGGGGCCTACACTGAAGCTTTCTTT.

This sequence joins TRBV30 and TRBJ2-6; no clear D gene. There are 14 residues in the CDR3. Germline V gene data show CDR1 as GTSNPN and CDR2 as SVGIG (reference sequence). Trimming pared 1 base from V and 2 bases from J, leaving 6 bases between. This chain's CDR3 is CAWSGGTGANVLTF. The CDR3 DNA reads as TGTGCCTGGAGTGGGGGTACTGGGGCCAACGTCCTGACTTTC.

CDR3 sequence: CASSLPELGGQETQYF. The CDR3 DNA reads as TGTGCCAGCAGCTTACCGGAACTGGGGGGACAAGAGACCCAGTACTTC. The chain carries TRBV7-9 and TRBJ2-5, with a tentative D call TRBD2 (6 bases). Trimming left V 2 bases short and J 2 bases short, with 15 bases between. The V gene's germline CDR1 is SEHNR and CDR2 FQNEAQ (reference sequence). The CDR3 runs 16 residues.